This T cell receptor (beta chain) was documented in a study of blood T cells in healthy people across ages. Study results and limitations: Unsorted PBMCs blocked a conclusive comparison of naive and antigen-experienced cells.

As regards this clonotype: Antigen: not known.

Extractions gave at least 5.5 micrograms of total RNA per sample. Germline V gives CDR1 SGHRS, CDR2 YFSETQ. V shed 0 bases and J shed 7 bases, with 23 bases lying between them. This CDR3 contains 17 residues. Primers used in a second PCR of roughly 7 to 12 cycles were a sample-barcoded 5' primer and a J-beta primer mix. TCRdb ran MiXCR on the 5' RACE reads and lists one entry per CDR3 protein. The sample has under 1 million distinct CDR3 sequences, 44% seen once; the top ten hold under 20%. The sequence was collected from a man between 60 and 75 years old in good health. The specimen sequenced was blood. This chain connects TRBV5-1 to TRBJ2-7, with D perhaps TRBD1 (5 bases). The CDR3 region is CASSLDPQGSPSREQYF. CDR3 nucleotide sequence: TGCGCCAGCAGCTTGGACCCTCAGGGATCGCCATCGAGGGAGCAGTACTTC.